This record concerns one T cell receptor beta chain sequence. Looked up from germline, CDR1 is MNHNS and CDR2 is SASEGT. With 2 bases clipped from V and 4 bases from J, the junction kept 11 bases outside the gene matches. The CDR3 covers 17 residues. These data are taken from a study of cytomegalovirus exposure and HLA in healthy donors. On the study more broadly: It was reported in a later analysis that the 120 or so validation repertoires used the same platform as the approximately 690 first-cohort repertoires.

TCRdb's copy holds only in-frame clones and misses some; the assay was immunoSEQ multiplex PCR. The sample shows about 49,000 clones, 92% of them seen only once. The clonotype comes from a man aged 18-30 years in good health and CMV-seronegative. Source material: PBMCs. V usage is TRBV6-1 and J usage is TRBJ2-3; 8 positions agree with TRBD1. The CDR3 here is CASSEYVDRALADTQYF. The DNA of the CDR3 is TGTGCCAGCAGTGAATATGTGGACAGGGCTCTTGCAGATACGCAGTATTTT.